This note documents a single T cell receptor (beta chain) sequence. The CDR3 has 16 amino acids. Germline loops: CDR1 LGHNA, CDR2 YNFKEQ. The V and J ends lost 4 bases and 1 base, in that order; junction bases with no gene match: 5. The sample is drawn from a study of blood T cell repertoires in COVID-19. Study-wide background: Acute and convalescent COVID-19 specimens originated in the United States, Italy and Spain. PBMCs, B-cell-depleted T cells, or T cells were the source of the cDNA or gDNA that made up the material.

In the source study's methods: Reference gene primer amplification yielded estimated nucleated cell counts. Sequenced by immunoSEQ multiplex PCR; TCRdb stores in-frame clones only, minus some. V and J calls and clone size are those listed in that table; D and trimming were worked out from the DNA. The table includes about 80,000 clones, approximately 88% detected once. This rearrangement joins TRBV4-2 to TRBJ2-1, with 9 bases identical to TRBD2. This clonotype was obtained from a woman at least 80 years old with active or convalescent COVID-19. Material for sequencing was peripheral blood. CDR3 protein: CASSLWTSASYNEQFF. The CDR3 nucleotides are TGTGCCAGCAGCCTTTGGACTAGCGCTTCCTACAATGAGCAGTTCTTC.